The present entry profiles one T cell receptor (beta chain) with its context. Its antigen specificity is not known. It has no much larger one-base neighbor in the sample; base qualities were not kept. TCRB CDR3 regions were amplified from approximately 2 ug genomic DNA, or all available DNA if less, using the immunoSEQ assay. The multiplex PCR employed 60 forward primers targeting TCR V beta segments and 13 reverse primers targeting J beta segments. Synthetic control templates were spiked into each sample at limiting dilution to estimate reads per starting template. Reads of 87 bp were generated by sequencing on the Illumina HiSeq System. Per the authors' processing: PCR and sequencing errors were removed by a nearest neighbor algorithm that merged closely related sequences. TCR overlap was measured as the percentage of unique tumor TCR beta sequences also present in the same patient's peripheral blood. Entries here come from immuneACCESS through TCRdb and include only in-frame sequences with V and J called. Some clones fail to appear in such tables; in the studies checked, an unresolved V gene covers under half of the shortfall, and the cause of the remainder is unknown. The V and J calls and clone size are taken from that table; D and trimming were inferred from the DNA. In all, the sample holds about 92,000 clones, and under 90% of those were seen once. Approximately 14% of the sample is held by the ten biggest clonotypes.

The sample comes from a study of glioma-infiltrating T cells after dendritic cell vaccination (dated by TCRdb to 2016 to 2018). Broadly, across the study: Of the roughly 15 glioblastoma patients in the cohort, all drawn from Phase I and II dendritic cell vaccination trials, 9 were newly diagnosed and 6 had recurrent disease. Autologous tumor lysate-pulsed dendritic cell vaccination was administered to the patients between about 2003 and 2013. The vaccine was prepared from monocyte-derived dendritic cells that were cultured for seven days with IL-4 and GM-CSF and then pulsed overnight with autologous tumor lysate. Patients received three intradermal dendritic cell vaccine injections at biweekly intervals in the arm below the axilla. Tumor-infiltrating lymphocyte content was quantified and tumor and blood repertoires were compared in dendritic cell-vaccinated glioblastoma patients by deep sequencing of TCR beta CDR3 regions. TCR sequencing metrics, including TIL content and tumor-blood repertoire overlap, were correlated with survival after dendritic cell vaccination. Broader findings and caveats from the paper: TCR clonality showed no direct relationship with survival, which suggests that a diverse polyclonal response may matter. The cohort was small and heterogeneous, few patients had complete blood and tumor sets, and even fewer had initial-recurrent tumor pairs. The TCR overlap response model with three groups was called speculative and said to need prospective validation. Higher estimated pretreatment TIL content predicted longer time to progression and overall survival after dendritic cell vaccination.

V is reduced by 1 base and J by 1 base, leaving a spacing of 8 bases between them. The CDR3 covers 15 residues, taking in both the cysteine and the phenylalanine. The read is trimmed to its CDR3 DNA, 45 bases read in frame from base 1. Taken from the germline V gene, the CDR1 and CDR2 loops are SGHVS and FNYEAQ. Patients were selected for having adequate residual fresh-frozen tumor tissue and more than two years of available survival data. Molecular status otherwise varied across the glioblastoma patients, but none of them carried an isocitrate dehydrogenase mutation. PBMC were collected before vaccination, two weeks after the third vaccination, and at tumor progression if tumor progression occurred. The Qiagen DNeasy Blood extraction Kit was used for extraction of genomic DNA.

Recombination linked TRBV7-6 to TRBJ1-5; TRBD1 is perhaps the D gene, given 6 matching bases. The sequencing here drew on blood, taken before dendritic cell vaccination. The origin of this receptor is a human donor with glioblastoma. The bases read TGTGCCAGCAGCTTAGGTGGGACAAGCAATCAGCCCCAGCATTTT. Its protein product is CASSLGGTSNQPQHF. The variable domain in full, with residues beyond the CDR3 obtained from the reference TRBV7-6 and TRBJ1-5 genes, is GAGVSQSPRYKVTKRGQDVALRCDPISGHVSLYWYRQALGQGPEFLTYFNYEAQQDKSGLPNDRFSAERPEGSISTLTIQRTEQRDSAMYRCASSLGGTSNQPQHFGDGTRLSIL.